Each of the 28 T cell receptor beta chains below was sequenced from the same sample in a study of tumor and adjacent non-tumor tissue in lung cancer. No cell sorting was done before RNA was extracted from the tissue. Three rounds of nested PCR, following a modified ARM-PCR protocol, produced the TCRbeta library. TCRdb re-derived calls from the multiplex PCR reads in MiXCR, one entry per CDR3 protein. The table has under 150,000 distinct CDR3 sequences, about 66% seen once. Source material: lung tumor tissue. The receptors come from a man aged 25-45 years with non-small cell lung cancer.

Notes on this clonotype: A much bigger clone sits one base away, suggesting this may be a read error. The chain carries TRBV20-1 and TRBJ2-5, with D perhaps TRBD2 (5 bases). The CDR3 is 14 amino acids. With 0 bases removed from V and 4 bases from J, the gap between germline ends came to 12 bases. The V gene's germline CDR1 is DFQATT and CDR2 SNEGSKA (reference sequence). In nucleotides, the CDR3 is TGCAGTGCTAGAGATCAGAGGGAAGGAGAGACCCAGTACTTC. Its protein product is CSARDQREGETQYF.

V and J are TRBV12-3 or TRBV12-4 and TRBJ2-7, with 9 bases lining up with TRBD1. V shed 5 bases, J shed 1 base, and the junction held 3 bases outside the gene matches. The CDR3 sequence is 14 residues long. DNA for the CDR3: TGTGCCAGCAGTGGGGGACAGGGTTCCTACGAGCAGTACTTC. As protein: CASSGGQGSYEQYF.

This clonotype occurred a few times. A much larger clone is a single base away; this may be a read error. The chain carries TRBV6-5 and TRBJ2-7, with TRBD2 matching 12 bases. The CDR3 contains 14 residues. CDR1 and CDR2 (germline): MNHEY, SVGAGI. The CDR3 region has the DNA TGTACCAGCAGTCTAGCGGGAGGGGGCTACGAGCAGTACTTC. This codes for CTSSLAGGGYEQYF.

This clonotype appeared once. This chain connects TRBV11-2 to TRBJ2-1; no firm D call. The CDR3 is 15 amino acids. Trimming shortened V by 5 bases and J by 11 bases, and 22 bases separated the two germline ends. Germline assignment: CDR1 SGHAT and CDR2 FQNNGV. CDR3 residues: CASSPDTMVADKQFF. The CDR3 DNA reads TGTGCCAGCAGCCCCGACACAATGGTGGCCGATAAGCAGTTCTTC.

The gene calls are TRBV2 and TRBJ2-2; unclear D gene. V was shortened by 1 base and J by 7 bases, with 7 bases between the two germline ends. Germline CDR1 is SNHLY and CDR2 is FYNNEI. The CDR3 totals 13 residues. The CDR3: CASSEEGLGELFF. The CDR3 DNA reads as TGTGCCAGCAGTGAAGAGGGCCTCGGGGAGCTGTTTTTT.

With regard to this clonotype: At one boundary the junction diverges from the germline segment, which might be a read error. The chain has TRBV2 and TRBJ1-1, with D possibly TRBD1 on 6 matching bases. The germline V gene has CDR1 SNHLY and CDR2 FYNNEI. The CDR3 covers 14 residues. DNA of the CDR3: TGTGCCAGCCTGCAACGCCAGGGGAACACTGAAGCTCTCTTT. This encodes CASLQRQGNTEALF.

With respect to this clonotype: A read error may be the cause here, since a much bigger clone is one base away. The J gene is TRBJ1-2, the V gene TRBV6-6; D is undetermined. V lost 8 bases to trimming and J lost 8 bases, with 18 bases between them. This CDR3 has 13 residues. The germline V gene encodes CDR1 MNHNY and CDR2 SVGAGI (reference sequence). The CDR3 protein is CASGLTSSGGYTF. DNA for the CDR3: TGTGCCAGCGGTTTGACATCCTCCGGGGGCTACACCTTC.

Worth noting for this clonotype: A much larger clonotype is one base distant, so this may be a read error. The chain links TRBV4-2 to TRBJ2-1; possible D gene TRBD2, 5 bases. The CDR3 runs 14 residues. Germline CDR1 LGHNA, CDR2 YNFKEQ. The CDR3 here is CASSPAAGPNEQLF. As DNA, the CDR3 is TGTGCCAGCAGCCCCGCCGCGGGCCCTAATGAGCAGCTCTTC.

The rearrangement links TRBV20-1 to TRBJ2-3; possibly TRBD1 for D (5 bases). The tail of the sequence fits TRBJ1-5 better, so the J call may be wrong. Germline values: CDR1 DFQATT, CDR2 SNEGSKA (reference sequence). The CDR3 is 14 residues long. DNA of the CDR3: TGCAGTGCAAACCCGGGACGCCTCATAGATACGCAGCATTTT. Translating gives CSANPGRLIDTQHF.

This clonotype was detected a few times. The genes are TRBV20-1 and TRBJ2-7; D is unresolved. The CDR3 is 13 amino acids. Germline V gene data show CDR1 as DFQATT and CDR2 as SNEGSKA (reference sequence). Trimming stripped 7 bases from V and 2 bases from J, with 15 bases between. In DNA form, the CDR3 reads TGCAGTGTTAGCAGTGCAGGCACCTACGAGCAGTACTTC. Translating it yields CSVSSAGTYEQYF.

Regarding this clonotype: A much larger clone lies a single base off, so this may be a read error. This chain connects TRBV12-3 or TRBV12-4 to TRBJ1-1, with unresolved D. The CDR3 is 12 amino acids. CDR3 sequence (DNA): TGTGCCAACAGTCCCCGGAACACTGAAGCTTTCTTT. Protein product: CANSPRNTEAFF.

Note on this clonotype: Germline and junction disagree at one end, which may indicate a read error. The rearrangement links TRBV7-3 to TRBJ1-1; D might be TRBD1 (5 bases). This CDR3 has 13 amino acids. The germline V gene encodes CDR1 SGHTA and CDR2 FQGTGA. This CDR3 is CTSSQGRQGEAFF. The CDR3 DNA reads TGTACCAGCAGCCAGGGCAGGCAGGGAGAAGCTTTCTTT.

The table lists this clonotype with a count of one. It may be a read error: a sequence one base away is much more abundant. CDR3 sequence (DNA): TGCAGTGCTAGAGAGGGAGGGGGTAGGCACAACAGTGAAGCTTTCTTT. It encodes CSAREGGGRHNSEAFF. This chain uses TRBV20-1 with TRBJ1-1; maybe TRBD1 (6 bases). Germline assignment: CDR1 DFQATT and CDR2 SNEGSKA (reference sequence). The CDR3 runs 16 residues.

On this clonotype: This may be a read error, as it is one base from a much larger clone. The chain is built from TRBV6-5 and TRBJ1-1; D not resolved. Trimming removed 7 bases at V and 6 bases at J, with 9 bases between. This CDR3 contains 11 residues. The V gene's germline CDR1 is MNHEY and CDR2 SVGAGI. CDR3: CASTFNAEAFF. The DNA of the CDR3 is TGTGCCAGCACCTTTAACGCTGAAGCTTTCTTT.

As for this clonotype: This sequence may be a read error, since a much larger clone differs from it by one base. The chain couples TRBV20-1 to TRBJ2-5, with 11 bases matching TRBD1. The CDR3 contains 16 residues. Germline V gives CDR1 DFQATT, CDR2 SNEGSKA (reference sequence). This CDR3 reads CCARDASGTGGETQYF. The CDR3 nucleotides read TGCTGTGCTAGAGACGCCTCCGGGACAGGGGGAGAGACCCAGTACTTC.

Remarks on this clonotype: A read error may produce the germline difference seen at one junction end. CDR3 region: CASSLRRRGADMQYF. The CDR3 DNA sequence: TGTGCCAGCAGCTTGAGGCGACGGGGTGCAGATATGCAGTATTTT. This chain uses TRBV5-4 with TRBJ2-3; TRBD2 is a possible D gene (5 bases). CDR1 is SGHNT and CDR2 is YYREEE in the germline V gene (reference sequence). The CDR3 is made up of 15 amino acids.

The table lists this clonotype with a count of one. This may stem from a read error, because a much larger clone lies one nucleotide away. The CDR3 here is CASSPISGGADTQYF. CDR3 DNA: TGTGCCAGCAGCCCGATTAGCGGGGGGGCAGATACGCAGTATTTT. This chain connects TRBV4-2 to TRBJ2-3, with 11 positions matching TRBD2. After removal of 4 bases from V and 4 bases from J, the junction contained 4 bases not matched to a gene. This CDR3 spans 15 amino acids. Germline lookup yields CDR1 LGHNA and CDR2 YNFKEQ.

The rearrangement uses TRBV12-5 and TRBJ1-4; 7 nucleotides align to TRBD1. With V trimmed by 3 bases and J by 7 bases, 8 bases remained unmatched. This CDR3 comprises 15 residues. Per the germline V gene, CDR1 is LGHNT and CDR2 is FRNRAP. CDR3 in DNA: TGTGCTAGTGGTTTCTCCGGGACAGTGGGTGAAAAACTGTTTTTT. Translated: CASGFSGTVGEKLFF.

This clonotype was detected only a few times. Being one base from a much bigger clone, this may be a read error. CDR3 sequence reads: CVSRRGTSGSYEQYF. CDR3 bases: TGTGTCAGCAGGCGCGGGACTAGCGGGAGCTACGAGCAGTACTTC. This chain joins TRBV12-3 or TRBV12-4 and TRBJ2-7, with TRBD2 matching 14 bases. The CDR3 length is 15 residues.

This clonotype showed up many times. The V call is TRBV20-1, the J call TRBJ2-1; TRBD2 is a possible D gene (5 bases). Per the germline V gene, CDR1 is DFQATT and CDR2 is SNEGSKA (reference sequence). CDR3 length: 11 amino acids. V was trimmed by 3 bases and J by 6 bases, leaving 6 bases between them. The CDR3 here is CSARDFNEQFF. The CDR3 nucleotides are TGCAGTGCTAGGGACTTCAATGAGCAGTTCTTC.

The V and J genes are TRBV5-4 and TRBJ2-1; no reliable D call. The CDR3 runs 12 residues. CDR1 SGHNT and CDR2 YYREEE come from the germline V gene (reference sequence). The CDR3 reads CVRSLGGNEQFF. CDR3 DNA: TGTGTCAGAAGCTTGGGTGGGAATGAGCAGTTCTTC.

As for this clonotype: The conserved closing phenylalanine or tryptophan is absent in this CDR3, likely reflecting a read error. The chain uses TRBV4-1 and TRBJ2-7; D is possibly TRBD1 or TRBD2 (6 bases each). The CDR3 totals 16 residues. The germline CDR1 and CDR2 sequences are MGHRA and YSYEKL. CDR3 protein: CTSSQESGGGLREQYL. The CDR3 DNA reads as TGCACCAGCAGCCAAGAATCCGGGGGCGGCCTTAGGGAGCAGTACCTC.

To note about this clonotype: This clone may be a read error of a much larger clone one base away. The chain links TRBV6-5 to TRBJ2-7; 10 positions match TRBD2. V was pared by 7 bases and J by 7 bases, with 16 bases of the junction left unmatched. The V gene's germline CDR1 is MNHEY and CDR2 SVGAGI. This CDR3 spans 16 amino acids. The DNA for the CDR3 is TGTGCCAGCAATCCCGCGAAGCGGGAGGGTCGAGGGGAGCAGTACTTC. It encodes CASNPAKREGRGEQYF.

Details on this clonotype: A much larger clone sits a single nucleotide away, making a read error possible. CDR3 DNA sequence: TGTGCCACCAGATCCCCCCCGGAGGGCGTCAAGCAGTACTTC. It yields the protein CATRSPPEGVKQYF. The gene calls are TRBV24-1 and TRBJ2-7, with D tentatively TRBD2 (6 bases). The CDR3 sequence is 14 residues long. V lost 7 bases and J lost 8, with 20 bases in between. The germline gives CDR1 KGHDR, CDR2 SFDVKD.

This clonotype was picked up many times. CDR3: CSAPSRGGNSPLHF. CDR3 nucleotides: TGCAGTGCCCCATCCAGGGGAGGTAATTCACCCCTCCACTTT. The rearrangement joins TRBV20-1 to TRBJ1-6, with D perhaps matching TRBD1 (6 bases). The V end lost 6 bases, the J end lost 6 bases, and 15 bases lay between the germline ends. The CDR3 contains 14 residues. From germline, CDR1 is DFQATT and CDR2 SNEGSKA (reference sequence).

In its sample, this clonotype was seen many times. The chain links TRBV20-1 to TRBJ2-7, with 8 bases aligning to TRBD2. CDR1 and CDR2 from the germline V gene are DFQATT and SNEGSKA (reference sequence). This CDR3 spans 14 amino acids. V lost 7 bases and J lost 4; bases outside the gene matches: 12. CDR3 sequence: CSVPDNSGKYEQYF. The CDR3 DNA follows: TGCAGTGTCCCCGATAATAGCGGGAAATACGAGCAGTACTTC.

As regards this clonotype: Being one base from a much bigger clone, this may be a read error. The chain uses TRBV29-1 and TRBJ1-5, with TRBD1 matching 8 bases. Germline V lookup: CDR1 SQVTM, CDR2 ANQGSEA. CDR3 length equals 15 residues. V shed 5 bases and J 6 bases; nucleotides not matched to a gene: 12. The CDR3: CSVLRDRSGGQPQHF. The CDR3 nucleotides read TGCAGCGTTCTAAGGGACAGGAGTGGGGGTCAGCCCCAGCATTTT.

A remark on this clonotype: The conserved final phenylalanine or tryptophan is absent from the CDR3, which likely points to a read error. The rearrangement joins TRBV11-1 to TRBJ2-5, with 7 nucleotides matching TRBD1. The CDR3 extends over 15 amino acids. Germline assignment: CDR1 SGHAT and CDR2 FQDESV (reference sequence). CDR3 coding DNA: TGTACCAGCAGTACCGGGACAGCGAGACAAGAGACCCAGTACTTA. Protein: CTSSTGTARQETQYL.